The 32 T cell receptor beta chains reported below all come from one sample, sequenced in a study of PD-1 blockade in classical Hodgkin lymphoma. TCRdb keeps only in-frame clones here, not all; method: immunoSEQ multiplex PCR. Of fewer than 50,000 clones listed, 86% are singletons. Each patient relapsed following autologous stem cell transplantation, and prior brentuximab vedotin exposure differed. The material sequenced was peripheral blood mononuclear cells (PBMCs), taken before the second cycle of nivolumab. The receptors were sampled from a human donor with classical Hodgkin lymphoma.

This sequence joins TRBV7-2 and TRBJ2-1; D ambiguous. Per germline, CDR1 SGHTA and CDR2 FQGNSA. The CDR3 runs to 13 residues. The V gene lost 1 base and the J gene lost 6 bases, with 7 bases spanning the gap. For the CDR3, the DNA is TGTGCCAGCAGCTTAGGAGCTTTCAATGAGCAGTTCTTC. Encoded protein: CASSLGAFNEQFF.

This chain connects TRBV7-2 to TRBJ2-7; D assignment may be TRBD1 or TRBD2 (5 bases each). Trimming took off 2 bases at V and 0 bases at J, with 20 bases between the two ends. This CDR3 region has 18 residues. Germline CDR1 is SGHTA and CDR2 is FQGNSA. In nucleotides, the CDR3 is TGTGCCAGCAGCTTAATACGGGGCGTTCTGGACCCCTCCTACGAGCAGTACTTC. Amino acid sequence: CASSLIRGVLDPSYEQYF.

This chain connects TRBV4-2 to TRBJ2-5; D perhaps matches TRBD2 (6 bases). This CDR3 is built from 14 residues. Germline-derived CDR1 and CDR2 are LGHNA and YNFKEQ. With 4 bases removed from V and 5 bases from J, the gap between germline ends came to 14 bases. The CDR3 protein is CASSRRLGPETQYF. CDR3 nucleotides: TGTGCCAGCAGCCGCCGACTAGGTCCGGAGACCCAGTACTTC.

V usage is TRBV6-5 and J usage is TRBJ1-1; maybe TRBD1 (6 bases). CDR3 size: 13 residues. The germline V gene encodes CDR1 MNHEY and CDR2 SVGAGI. The germline V and J ends were trimmed by 6 bases and 4 bases, with 12 bases remaining between them. The CDR3 DNA reads as TGTGCCAGCAGCATAGGGGGTGGCACTGAAGCTTTCTTT. Amino acids: CASSIGGGTEAFF.

The table lists this clone with a few counts. The chain has TRBV19 and TRBJ1-5; 7 bases match TRBD1. CDR1 is LNHDA, CDR2 SQIVND, per germline (reference sequence). The V and J ends lost 4 bases and 6 bases, in that order; junction bases with no gene match: 9. This CDR3 comprises 15 residues. The CDR3 region is CASSRETGTSQPQHF. The DNA of the CDR3 is TGTGCCAGTAGTAGGGAGACAGGGACTTCTCAGCCCCAGCATTTT.

The chain carries TRBV29-1 and TRBJ2-7, with TRBD1 as a possible D gene (6 bases). Trimming cost V 3 bases and J 4 bases, with 7 bases left between them. The CDR3 consists of 11 residues. Germline CDR1 and CDR2: SQVTM and ANQGSEA. CDR3 sequence: CSVDQGYEQYF. CDR3 coding DNA: TGCAGCGTTGATCAGGGGTACGAGCAGTACTTC.

The chain uses TRBV11-2 and TRBJ2-4; D may be TRBD2 (7 bases). The CDR3 is made up of 16 amino acids. Germline loops: CDR1 SGHAT, CDR2 FQNNGV. Trimming stripped 1 base from V and 8 bases from J, with 18 bases between. Here the CDR3 reads CASSLGWGGAQDIQYF. The CDR3 nucleotides read TGTGCCAGCAGCTTAGGTTGGGGGGGGGCGCAGGACATTCAGTACTTC. Full variable domain (outside the CDR3, taken from reference TRBV11-2 and TRBJ2-4): EAGVAQSPRYKIIEKRQSVAFWCNPISGHATLYWYQQILGQGPKLLIQFQNNGVVDDSQLPKDRFSAERLKGVDSTLKIQPAKLEDSAVYLCASSLGWGGAQDIQYFGAGTRLSVL.

V usage is TRBV4-2 and J usage is TRBJ1-4; D not resolved. V was cut by 2 bases and J by 0 bases, with 13 bases left in between. The V gene's germline CDR1 is LGHNA and CDR2 YNFKEQ. The CDR3 covers 17 residues. The CDR3 here is CASSQTAIIATNEKLFF. The CDR3 DNA sequence: TGTGCCAGCAGCCAAACAGCTATTATTGCAACTAATGAAAAACTGTTTTTT.

The chain is built from TRBV23-1 and TRBJ2-7, with a weak D call TRBD1 (5 bases). TRBV23-1 is classed as an ORF, of uncertain function. The CDR3 sequence is 11 residues long. Trimming pared 8 bases from V and 3 bases from J, leaving 8 bases between. DNA for the CDR3: TGCGCCAGCCGACAGAGCTACGAGCAGTACTTC. Translating it yields CASRQSYEQYF.

This chain connects TRBV28 to TRBJ1-2; D gene uncertain. V was cut by 8 bases and J by 3 bases, with 19 bases left in between. This CDR3 comprises 15 residues. Germline V lookup: CDR1 MDHEN, CDR2 SYDVKM. The CDR3 is CASGYRGSRYYGYTF. For the CDR3, the DNA is TGTGCCAGCGGATATCGGGGTAGCAGGTACTATGGCTACACCTTC.

The chain is built from TRBV7-9 and TRBJ2-2; D may be TRBD2 (6 bases). The CDR3 has 17 residues. Looked up from germline, CDR1 is SEHNR and CDR2 is FQNEAQ (reference sequence). The germline V and J ends were trimmed by 5 bases and 2 bases, with 18 bases remaining between them. The CDR3 region has the DNA TGTGCCAGCAGCCGGGACGGACTAAAACCAAACACCGGGGAGCTGTTTTTT. Protein sequence: CASSRDGLKPNTGELFF.

V gene TRBV5-1 combines with J gene TRBJ1-2; D is uncertain. Germline V CDR1 and CDR2: SGHRS, YFSETQ. This CDR3 comprises 12 residues. Trimming removed 0 bases at V and 7 bases at J, with 7 bases between. In DNA form, the CDR3 reads TGCGCCAGCAGCTTGGGGGGAATTGGCTACACCTTC. This codes for CASSLGGIGYTF.

Regarding this clone: At one of its ends the junction is not consistent with the germline gene, which may arise from a read error. The V call is TRBV7-9, the J call TRBJ1-1; TRBD1 is a possible D gene (6 bases). The CDR3 extends over 14 amino acids. Germline V gene sequence: CDR1 SEHNR, CDR2 FQNEAQ (reference sequence). CDR3 nucleotides: TGTGCCAGCAGCTTAGGGCAGGGGAACGCTGAAGCTTTCTTT. Protein product: CASSLGQGNAEAFF.

The genes are TRBV7-3 and TRBJ2-7; D is ambiguous. V shed 3 bases and J shed 3 bases, with 12 bases lying between them. Germline V gives CDR1 SGHTA, CDR2 FQGTGA. The CDR3 length is 14 residues. The CDR3 DNA sequence: TGTGCCAGCAGCTTCTCACTTGCAGACTACGAGCAGTACTTC. As protein: CASSFSLADYEQYF. The entire variable domain, with the rest obtained from reference TRBV7-3 and TRBJ2-7, is as follows: GAGVSQTPSNKVTEKGKYVELRCDPISGHTALYWYRQSLGQGPEFLIYFQGTGAADDSGLPNDRFFAVRPEGSVSTLKIQRTERGDSAVYLCASSFSLADYEQYFGPGTRLTVT.

This clone has a handful of counts. This sequence joins TRBV7-9 and TRBJ1-2; 7 nucleotides match TRBD1. V trimming: 6 bases; J trimming: 6 bases; junction bases outside the gene matches: 7. The germline V gene encodes CDR1 SEHNR and CDR2 FQNEAQ (reference sequence). The CDR3 covers 13 residues. CDR3 coding DNA: TGTGCCAGCAGACACGACAGGGTTGATGGCTACACCTTC. This codes for CASRHDRVDGYTF.

This chain links TRBV12-5 with TRBJ2-1, with a weak D call TRBD1 (5 bases). The CDR3 is made up of 14 amino acids. The V gene's germline CDR1 is LGHNT and CDR2 FRNRAP. The ends were cut back, 0 bases at V and 10 bases at J, with 13 bases in the middle. The CDR3 here is CASGLVGRVVEQFF. In DNA, the CDR3 is TGTGCTAGTGGTTTGGTAGGCAGGGTGGTCGAGCAGTTCTTC.

This chain uses TRBV28 with TRBJ1-4; 8 nucleotides match TRBD1. CDR1 is MDHEN, CDR2 SYDVKM, per germline. The CDR3 sequence is 15 residues long. V trimming: 3 bases; J trimming: 0 bases; junction bases outside the gene matches: 0. The CDR3 protein is CASSLTGATNEKLFF. The CDR3 DNA reads TGTGCCAGCAGTTTGACAGGGGCAACTAATGAAAAACTGTTTTTT.

V gene TRBV5-4 combines with J gene TRBJ1-1; TRBD1 aligns across 8 bases. CDR3 length equals 15 residues. Germline lookup yields CDR1 SGHNT and CDR2 YYREEE (reference sequence). V shed 4 bases, J shed 1 base, and the junction held 6 bases outside the gene matches. CDR3 amino acids: CASSQQTGANTEAFF. DNA of the CDR3: TGTGCCAGCAGCCAACAGACAGGGGCGAACACTGAAGCTTTCTTT.

This clone turned up a few times. This rearrangement joins TRBV4-1 to TRBJ2-1; perhaps TRBD1 as D (6 bases). Trimming took 4 bases from V and 3 from J, leaving 22 bases between them. Germline-derived CDR1 and CDR2 are MGHRA and YSYEKL. The CDR3 length is 18 residues. CDR3 in amino acids: CASSLKLNRVFLYNEQFF. CDR3 nucleotide sequence: TGCGCCAGCAGCCTGAAGCTCAACAGGGTCTTCCTCTACAATGAGCAGTTCTTC.

The rearrangement uses TRBV28 and TRBJ2-1; 8 bases agree with TRBD2. Germline V CDR1 and CDR2: MDHEN, SYDVKM. Trimming removed 7 bases from V and 2 bases from J; junction bases left unmatched: 4. The CDR3 length is 14 residues. The CDR3, as DNA: TGTGCCAGCACCCGGGAGGGCCCCTACAATGAGCAGTTCTTC. Translating gives CASTREGPYNEQFF.

This clone was observed a few times. The chain joins TRBV7-6 to TRBJ2-3, with 12 bases that match TRBD2. The germline gives CDR1 SGHVS, CDR2 FNYEAQ. The CDR3 is made up of 16 amino acids. V was clipped by 5 bases and J by 0 bases; unmatched bases: 3. CDR3 region: CASSILAGGSTDTQYF. CDR3 DNA sequence: TGTGCCAGCAGCATCCTAGCGGGGGGGAGCACAGATACGCAGTATTTT.

The gene calls are TRBV4-1 and TRBJ1-5, with D unclear. The V end lost 0 bases, the J end lost 3 bases, and 6 bases lay between the germline ends. CDR3 length: 14 residues. The germline CDR1 and CDR2 sequences are MGHRA and YSYEKL. This CDR3 is CASSQDVINQPQHF. The CDR3 nucleotides are TGCGCCAGCAGCCAAGATGTTATCAATCAGCCCCAGCATTTT.

The CDR3 coding sequence is TGTGCCAGCAGTACTCAAGAGACCCAGTACTTC. This translates into CASSTQETQYF. This chain connects TRBV6-5 to TRBJ2-5; D is ambiguous. The CDR3 runs 11 residues. CDR1 MNHEY and CDR2 SVGAGI come from the germline V gene. The V and J ends lost 5 bases and 2 bases respectively, with 3 bases between them.

The chain uses TRBV27 and TRBJ2-2; D tentatively fits TRBD1 or TRBD2 (7 bases each). Germline lookup yields CDR1 MNHEY and CDR2 SMNVEV (reference sequence). V was cut by 2 bases and J by 7 bases, with 11 bases left in between. This CDR3 is built from 14 residues. The CDR3 reads CASSLQGGIGELFF. CDR3 bases: TGTGCCAGCAGTTTACAGGGGGGGATCGGGGAGCTGTTTTTT.

This chain connects TRBV6-6 to TRBJ2-5; D unresolved. V dropped 6 bases and J dropped 4 bases, with 15 bases sitting between them. Germline V gene lookup returns CDR1 MNHNY and CDR2 SVGAGI (reference sequence). This CDR3 has 14 amino acids. The CDR3 reads CASRTEDLRETQYF. The CDR3 region has the DNA TGTGCCAGCAGGACTGAGGACCTCCGAGAGACCCAGTACTTC.

V usage is TRBV6-1 and J usage is TRBJ2-7, with D tentatively TRBD2 (6 bases). Germline CDR1 is MNHNS and CDR2 is SASEGT. V was cut by 7 bases and J by 0 bases, with 13 bases left in between. The CDR3 sequence is 14 residues long. The CDR3 DNA reads TGTGCCAGCATTCAGGGACTTGCCTCCTACGAGCAGTACTTC. Translating it yields CASIQGLASYEQYF.

The rearrangement links TRBV19 to TRBJ2-3; 9 bases agree with TRBD2. V was pared by 6 bases and J by 4 bases, with 8 bases of the junction left unmatched. This CDR3 comprises 15 residues. Per the germline V gene, CDR1 is LNHDA and CDR2 is SQIVND (reference sequence). The CDR3, as DNA: TGTGCCAGTAGGACCTATAGCGGGAGCGCAGATACGCAGTATTTT. Translated, it gives CASRTYSGSADTQYF.

The rearrangement joins TRBV25-1 to TRBJ2-5, with D possibly TRBD2 on 7 matching bases. The CDR3 has 15 amino acids. Trimming removed 3 bases from V and 2 bases from J, with 13 bases in between. Germline V gene sequence: CDR1 MGHDK, CDR2 SYGVNS. CDR3 region: CASSEGGPAQETQYF. In DNA, the CDR3 is TGTGCCAGCAGTGAGGGGGGGCCCGCTCAAGAGACCCAGTACTTC.

The chain recombines TRBV29-1 with TRBJ1-4; weak D call: TRBD1 (5 bases). The CDR3 covers 13 residues. From germline, CDR1 is SQVTM and CDR2 ANQGSEA. V was pared by 4 bases and J by 7 bases, with 13 bases between. The CDR3 region has the DNA TGCAGCGTTGTTCGGCAGGGTGGTGAAAAACTGTTTTTT. Translation gives CSVVRQGGEKLFF.

The rearrangement links TRBV7-3 to TRBJ2-5; the match to TRBD1 covers 8 bases. Germline V gene data show CDR1 as SGHTA and CDR2 as FQGTGA. The V segment lost 5 bases and the J segment 5 bases; nucleotides outside the gene matches: 7. This CDR3 is built from 14 residues. For the CDR3, the DNA is TGTGCCAGCAGCCGACAGGGGAAGGGTGAGACCCAGTACTTC. It is translated as CASSRQGKGETQYF.

V and J are TRBV5-1 and TRBJ2-2; 8 bases fit TRBD1. The CDR3 length is 15 residues. CDR1 is SGHRS and CDR2 is YFSETQ in the germline V gene. The V segment lost 4 bases and the J segment 2 bases; nucleotides outside the gene matches: 4. CDR3 nucleotide sequence: TGCGCCAGCAGCGTGGACAGGGTTAACACCGGGGAGCTGTTTTTT. Amino acids: CASSVDRVNTGELFF.

The chain uses TRBV6-1 and TRBJ2-5, with 7 nucleotides matching TRBD2. The CDR3 consists of 14 residues. CDR1 is MNHNS, CDR2 SASEGT, per germline. V shed 5 bases, J shed 0 bases, and the junction held 3 bases outside the gene matches. The chain's CDR3 is CASSHGGNQETQYF. The CDR3 nucleotides are TGTGCCAGCAGTCACGGGGGGAACCAAGAGACCCAGTACTTC.